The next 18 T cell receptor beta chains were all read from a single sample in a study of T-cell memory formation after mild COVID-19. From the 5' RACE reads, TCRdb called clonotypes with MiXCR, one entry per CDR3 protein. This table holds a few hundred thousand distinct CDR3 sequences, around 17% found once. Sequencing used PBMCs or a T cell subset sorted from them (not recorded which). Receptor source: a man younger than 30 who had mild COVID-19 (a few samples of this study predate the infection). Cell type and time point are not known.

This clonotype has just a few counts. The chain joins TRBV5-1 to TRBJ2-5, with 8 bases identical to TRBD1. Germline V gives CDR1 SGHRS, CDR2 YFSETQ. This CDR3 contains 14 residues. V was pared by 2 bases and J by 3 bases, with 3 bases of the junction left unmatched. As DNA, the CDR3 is TGCGCCAGCAGCTTACAGGGGGTAGAAGAGACCCAGTACTTC. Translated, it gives CASSLQGVEETQYF.

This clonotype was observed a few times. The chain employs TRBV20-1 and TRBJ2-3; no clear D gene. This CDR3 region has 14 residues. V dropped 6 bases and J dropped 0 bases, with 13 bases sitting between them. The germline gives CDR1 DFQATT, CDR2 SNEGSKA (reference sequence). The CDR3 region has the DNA TGCAGTGCCCCGTCGGCCTCTAGCACAGATACGCAGTATTTT. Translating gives CSAPSASSTDTQYF.

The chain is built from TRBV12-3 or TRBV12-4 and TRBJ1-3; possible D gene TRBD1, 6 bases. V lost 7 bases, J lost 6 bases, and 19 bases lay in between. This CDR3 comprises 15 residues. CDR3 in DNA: TGTGCCAGCACCTCCTTACAGGGATACCTAAACACCATATATTTT. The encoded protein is CASTSLQGYLNTIYF.

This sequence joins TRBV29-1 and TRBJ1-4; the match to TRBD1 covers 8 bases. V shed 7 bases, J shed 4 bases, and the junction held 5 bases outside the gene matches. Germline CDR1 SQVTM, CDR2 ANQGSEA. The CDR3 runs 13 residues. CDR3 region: CSAGQDLNEKLFF. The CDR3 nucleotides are TGCAGCGCGGGACAGGACCTTAATGAAAAACTGTTTTTT.

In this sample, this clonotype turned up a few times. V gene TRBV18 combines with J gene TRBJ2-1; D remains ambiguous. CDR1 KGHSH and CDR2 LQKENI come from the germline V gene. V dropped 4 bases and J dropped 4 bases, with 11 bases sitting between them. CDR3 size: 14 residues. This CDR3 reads CASSLRAYYNEQFF. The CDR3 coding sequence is TGTGCCAGCTCACTAAGGGCTTATTACAATGAGCAGTTCTTC.

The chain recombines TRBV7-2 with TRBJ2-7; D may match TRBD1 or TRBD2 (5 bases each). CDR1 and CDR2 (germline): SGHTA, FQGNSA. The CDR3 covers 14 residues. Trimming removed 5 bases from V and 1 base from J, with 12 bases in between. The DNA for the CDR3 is TGTGCCAGCAGCCCCGGGACCACTTCCTACGAGCAGTACTTC. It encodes CASSPGTTSYEQYF.

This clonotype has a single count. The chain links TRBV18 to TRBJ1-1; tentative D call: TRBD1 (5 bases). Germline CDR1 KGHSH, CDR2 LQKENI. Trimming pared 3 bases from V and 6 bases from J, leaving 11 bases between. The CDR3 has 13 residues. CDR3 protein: CASSPSGTAEAFF. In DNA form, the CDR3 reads TGTGCCAGCTCACCCTCGGGGACCGCTGAAGCTTTCTTT. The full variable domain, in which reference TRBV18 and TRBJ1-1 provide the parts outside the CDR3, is NAGVMQNPRHLVRRRGQEARLRCSPMKGHSHVYWYRQLPEEGLKFMVYLQKENIIDESGMPKERFSAEFPKEGPSILRIQQVVRGDSAAYFCASSPSGTAEAFFGQGTRLTVV.

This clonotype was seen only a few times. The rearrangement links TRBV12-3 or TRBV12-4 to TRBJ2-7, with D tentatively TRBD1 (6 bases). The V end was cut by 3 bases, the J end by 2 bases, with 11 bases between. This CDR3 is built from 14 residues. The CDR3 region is CASSLGAVPYEQYF. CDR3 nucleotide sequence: TGTGCCAGCAGTTTGGGGGCAGTACCCTACGAGCAGTACTTC.

CDR3 loop: CASSFSGPTDTQYF. The CDR3 DNA follows: TGTGCCAGCAGTTTTTCGGGGCCCACAGATACGCAGTATTTT. The chain uses TRBV12-3 or TRBV12-4 and TRBJ2-3; either TRBD1 or TRBD2 may fit D (5 bases each). The CDR3 is made up of 14 amino acids. V was shortened by 3 bases and J by 2 bases, with 9 bases between the two germline ends.

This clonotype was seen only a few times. The CDR3 DNA is TGTGGTATAGGACGGGAATGGAATGAGCAGTTCTTC. This sequence encodes CGIGREWNEQFF. V gene TRBV10-3 combines with J gene TRBJ2-1, with D possibly matching TRBD2 (5 bases). CDR3 length: 12 amino acids. Germline V gene data show CDR1 as ENHRY and CDR2 as SYGVKD.

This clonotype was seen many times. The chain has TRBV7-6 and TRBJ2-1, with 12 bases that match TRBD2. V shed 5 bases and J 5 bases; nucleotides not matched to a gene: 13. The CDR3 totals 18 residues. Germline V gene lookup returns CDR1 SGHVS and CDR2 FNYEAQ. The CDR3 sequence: CASSLGTSGPLRHNEQFF. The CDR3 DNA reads TGTGCCAGCAGCCTCGGGACTAGCGGGCCCCTCCGCCACAATGAGCAGTTCTTC.

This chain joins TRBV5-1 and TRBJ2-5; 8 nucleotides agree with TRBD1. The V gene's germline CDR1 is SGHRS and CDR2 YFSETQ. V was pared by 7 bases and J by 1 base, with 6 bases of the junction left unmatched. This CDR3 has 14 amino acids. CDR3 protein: CASAPGTGQETQYF. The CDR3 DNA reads TGCGCCAGCGCCCCCGGGACAGGCCAAGAGACCCAGTACTTC.

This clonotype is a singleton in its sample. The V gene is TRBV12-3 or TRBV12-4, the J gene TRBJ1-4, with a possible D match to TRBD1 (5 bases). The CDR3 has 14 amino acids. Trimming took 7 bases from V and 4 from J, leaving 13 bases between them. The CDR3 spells CASTVGVLNEKLFF. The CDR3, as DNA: TGTGCCAGCACCGTGGGGGTCCTTAATGAAAAACTGTTTTTT.

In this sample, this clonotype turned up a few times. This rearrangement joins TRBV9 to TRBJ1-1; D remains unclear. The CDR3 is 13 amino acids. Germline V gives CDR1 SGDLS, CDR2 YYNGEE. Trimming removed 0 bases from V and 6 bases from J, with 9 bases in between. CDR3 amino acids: CASSVEALSEAFF. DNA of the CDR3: TGTGCCAGCAGCGTAGAGGCCTTATCTGAAGCTTTCTTT.

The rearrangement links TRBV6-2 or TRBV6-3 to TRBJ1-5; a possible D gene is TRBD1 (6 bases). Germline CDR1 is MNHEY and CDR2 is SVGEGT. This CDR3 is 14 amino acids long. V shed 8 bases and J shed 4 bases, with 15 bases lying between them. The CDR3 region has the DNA TGTGCCAGCCGACAGGCGGGGGGAAATCAGCCCCAGCATTTT. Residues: CASRQAGGNQPQHF.

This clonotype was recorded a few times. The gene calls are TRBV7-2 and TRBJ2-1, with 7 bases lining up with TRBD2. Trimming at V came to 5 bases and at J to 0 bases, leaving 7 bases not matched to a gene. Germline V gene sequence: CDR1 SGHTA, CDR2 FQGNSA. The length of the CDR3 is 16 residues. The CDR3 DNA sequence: TGTGCCAGCAGCGGGAGCGGGGCCTACTCCTACAATGAGCAGTTCTTC. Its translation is CASSGSGAYSYNEQFF.

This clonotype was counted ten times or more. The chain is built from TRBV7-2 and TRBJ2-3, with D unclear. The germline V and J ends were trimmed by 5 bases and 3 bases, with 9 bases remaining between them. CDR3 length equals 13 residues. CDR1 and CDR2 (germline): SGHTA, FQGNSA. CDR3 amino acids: CASSTTDTDTQYF. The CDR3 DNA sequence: TGTGCCAGCAGCACCACGGATACAGATACGCAGTATTTT.

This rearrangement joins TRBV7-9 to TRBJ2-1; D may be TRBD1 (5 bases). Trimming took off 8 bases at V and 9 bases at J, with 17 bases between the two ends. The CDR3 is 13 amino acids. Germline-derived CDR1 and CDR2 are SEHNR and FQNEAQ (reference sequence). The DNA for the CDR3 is TGTGCCAGCCCAAGGGCAGGGAAGGGTGAGCAGTTCTTC. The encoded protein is CASPRAGKGEQFF.